This is a list of T cell receptor beta chains from one sample in a study of cytomegalovirus exposure and HLA in healthy donors. Sequencing used immunoSEQ multiplex PCR; TCRdb keeps in-frame clones, though not all of them. Listed are approximately 34,000 clones; under 2% falls within the top ten. Sequencing input: PBMCs. The origin of the receptors is a woman aged 40 to 49 in good health and CMV-seropositive. CDR3s include the opening cysteine and the closing phenylalanine or tryptophan. The D gene is left open where the match is weak. A clone size is listed for some rows: how often the clone was seen (once, few, many), or a class if it is expanded.

v_call: TRBV10-3; d_call: .; j_call: TRBJ1-3; clone_size: .; cdr3_aa: CAISESEGNTIYF; cdr3_nt: TGTGCCATCAGTGAGTCGGAGGGAAACACCATATATTTT
v_call: TRBV11-2; d_call: TRBD1; j_call: TRBJ1-2; clone_size: .; cdr3_aa: CASSSGQGVLYYTF; cdr3_nt: TGTGCCAGCAGCTCGGGACAGGGGGTATTATATTACACCTTC
v_call: TRBV9; d_call: TRBD2; j_call: TRBJ2-5; clone_size: .; cdr3_aa: CASSVAHSGGSQETQYF; cdr3_nt: TGTGCCAGCAGCGTAGCCCATAGCGGGGGTAGCCAAGAGACCCAGTACTTC
v_call: TRBV14; d_call: TRBD1; j_call: TRBJ1-2; clone_size: .; cdr3_aa: CASSPSLGRGYYGYTF; cdr3_nt: TGTGCCAGCAGCCCTTCTCTGGGCAGGGGGTACTATGGCTACACCTTC
v_call: TRBV11-3; d_call: .; j_call: TRBJ2-1; clone_size: .; cdr3_aa: CASSLDLGGAAYNEQFF; cdr3_nt: TGTGCCAGCAGCTTAGATCTCGGCGGGGCGGCCTACAATGAGCAGTTCTTC
v_call: TRBV7-2; d_call: .; j_call: TRBJ1-5; clone_size: .; cdr3_aa: CASSLNSPHQPQHF; cdr3_nt: TGTGCCAGCAGCTTAAACAGTCCGCATCAGCCCCAGCATTTT
v_call: TRBV30; d_call: .; j_call: TRBJ1-1; clone_size: .; cdr3_aa: CAGAQDMNTEAFF; cdr3_nt: TGTGCCGGGGCACAGGACATGAACACTGAAGCTTTCTTT
v_call: TRBV18; d_call: TRBD1; j_call: TRBJ1-5; clone_size: .; cdr3_aa: CASSPGTGGYQPQHF; cdr3_nt: TGTGCCAGCTCACCTGGGACAGGGGGATATCAGCCCCAGCATTTT
v_call: TRBV7-8; d_call: .; j_call: TRBJ1-5; clone_size: .; cdr3_aa: CASSPRGGLGQPQHF; cdr3_nt: TGTGCCAGCAGCCCGAGGGGGGGGCTAGGTCAGCCCCAGCATTTT
v_call: TRBV19; d_call: .; j_call: TRBJ1-5; clone_size: .; cdr3_aa: CASNTRGTSNQPQHF; cdr3_nt: TGTGCCAGTAACACTCGGGGGACTAGCAATCAGCCCCAGCATTTT
v_call: TRBV7-2; d_call: .; j_call: TRBJ1-2; clone_size: .; cdr3_aa: CASSLLPVYGYTF; cdr3_nt: TGTGCCAGCAGCTTATTACCGGTCTATGGCTACACCTTC
v_call: TRBV2; d_call: .; j_call: TRBJ1-2; clone_size: .; cdr3_aa: CASRPTGNYGYTF; cdr3_nt: TGTGCCAGCAGGCCGACAGGAAACTATGGCTACACCTTC
v_call: TRBV29-1; d_call: .; j_call: TRBJ2-1; clone_size: .; cdr3_aa: CSGSGLLNEQFF; cdr3_nt: TGCAGCGGGTCAGGGTTACTCAATGAGCAGTTCTTC
v_call: TRBV11-2; d_call: .; j_call: TRBJ1-4; clone_size: .; cdr3_aa: CASSLGGGYEKLFF; cdr3_nt: TGTGCCAGCAGCTTAGGGGGCGGCTATGAAAAACTGTTTTTT
v_call: TRBV28; d_call: TRBD1; j_call: TRBJ1-4; clone_size: .; cdr3_aa: CASSLADRGIGEKLFF; cdr3_nt: TGTGCCAGCAGTTTGGCCGACAGGGGCATTGGGGAAAAACTGTTTTTT
v_call: TRBV5-1; d_call: .; j_call: TRBJ1-2; clone_size: .; cdr3_aa: CASSLGGGHSVSYGYTF; cdr3_nt: TGCGCCAGCAGCTTGGGGGGGGGCCACTCCGTCAGTTATGGCTACACCTTC
v_call: TRBV7-6; d_call: .; j_call: TRBJ1-5; clone_size: .; cdr3_aa: CASSPGGVNQPQHF; cdr3_nt: TGTGCCAGCAGCCCCGGGGGGGTCAATCAGCCCCAGCATTTT
v_call: TRBV28; d_call: .; j_call: TRBJ2-1; clone_size: .; cdr3_aa: CASSMGPDPYNEQFF; cdr3_nt: TGTGCCAGCAGTATGGGCCCGGATCCCTACAATGAGCAGTTCTTC
v_call: TRBV14; d_call: TRBD1; j_call: TRBJ1-1; clone_size: .; cdr3_aa: CASSRGTVEAFF; cdr3_nt: TGTGCCAGCAGCCGAGGGACAGTTGAAGCTTTCTTT
v_call: TRBV28; d_call: TRBD1; j_call: TRBJ1-5; clone_size: .; cdr3_aa: CARRPEGARQPQHF; cdr3_nt: TGTGCCAGGAGACCCGAGGGGGCGAGGCAGCCCCAGCATTTT
v_call: TRBV7-9; d_call: .; j_call: TRBJ2-5; clone_size: .; cdr3_aa: CASSLYGGKETQYF; cdr3_nt: TGTGCCAGCAGCTTATACGGCGGGAAAGAGACCCAGTACTTC
v_call: TRBV9; d_call: .; j_call: TRBJ2-2; clone_size: .; cdr3_aa: CASSDRGTANTGELFF; cdr3_nt: TGTGCCAGCAGCGATAGAGGGACTGCGAACACCGGGGAGCTGTTTTTT
v_call: TRBV7-9; d_call: TRBD1; j_call: TRBJ1-1; clone_size: .; cdr3_aa: CASRGQEMGDFF; cdr3_nt: TGTGCCAGCAGGGGACAGGAGATGGGCGATTTCTTT
v_call: TRBV4-2; d_call: TRBD2; j_call: TRBJ2-1; clone_size: .; cdr3_aa: CASSQQRGGVNEQFF; cdr3_nt: TGTGCCAGCAGCCAACAGCGGGGGGGCGTCAATGAGCAGTTCTTC
v_call: TRBV6-1; d_call: TRBD2; j_call: TRBJ2-1; clone_size: .; cdr3_aa: CASRRLAGVYNEQFF; cdr3_nt: TGTGCCAGCAGGCGACTAGCGGGGGTGTACAATGAGCAGTTCTTC
v_call: TRBV5-1; d_call: .; j_call: TRBJ2-3; clone_size: .; cdr3_aa: CASSLALAQGSTDTQYF; cdr3_nt: TGCGCCAGCAGCTTGGCGCTAGCGCAGGGTAGCACAGATACGCAGTATTTT
v_call: TRBV7-9; d_call: TRBD2; j_call: TRBJ2-5; clone_size: .; cdr3_aa: CASEKWGGEETQYF; cdr3_nt: TGTGCCAGCGAGAAATGGGGGGGGGAAGAGACCCAGTACTTC
v_call: TRBV19; d_call: .; j_call: TRBJ2-6; clone_size: .; cdr3_aa: CASSIEGEGNFGSGANVLTF; cdr3_nt: TGTGCCAGTAGTATCGAGGGAGAGGGTAACTTCGGTTCTGGGGCCAACGTCCTGACTTTC
v_call: TRBV6-1; d_call: .; j_call: TRBJ2-1; clone_size: .; cdr3_aa: CASGRDLSFYEQFF; cdr3_nt: TGTGCCAGCGGGCGGGACCTATCCTTCTATGAGCAGTTCTTC
v_call: TRBV7-2; d_call: TRBD2; j_call: TRBJ2-1; clone_size: .; cdr3_aa: CASSLAMVAGVSGWEQFF; cdr3_nt: TGTGCCAGCAGCTTAGCTATGGTAGCGGGAGTCTCCGGGTGGGAGCAGTTCTTC
v_call: TRBV19; d_call: .; j_call: TRBJ1-1; clone_size: .; cdr3_aa: CASSPDIQGTEAFF; cdr3_nt: TGTGCCAGTAGTCCGGACATACAGGGCACTGAAGCTTTCTTT
v_call: TRBV6-1; d_call: TRBD1; j_call: TRBJ1-5; clone_size: .; cdr3_aa: CASSEQGGLNQPQHF; cdr3_nt: TGTGCCAGCAGTGAGCAGGGGGGACTCAATCAGCCCCAGCATTTT
v_call: TRBV5-4; d_call: .; j_call: TRBJ2-7; clone_size: .; cdr3_aa: CASSLGTAGGIGFYEQYF; cdr3_nt: TGTGCCAGCAGCCTTGGGACAGCGGGCGGCATTGGATTCTACGAGCAGTACTTC
v_call: TRBV10-3; d_call: .; j_call: TRBJ2-7; clone_size: .; cdr3_aa: CAISDLRGNYEQYF; cdr3_nt: TGTGCCATCAGCGACCTCAGGGGAAACTACGAGCAGTACTTC
v_call: TRBV28; d_call: .; j_call: TRBJ2-7; clone_size: .; cdr3_aa: CASTLRGAARPGEQYF; cdr3_nt: TGTGCCAGCACCCTCAGGGGTGCCGCTAGACCGGGAGAGCAGTACTTC
v_call: TRBV28; d_call: TRBD1; j_call: TRBJ1-4; clone_size: .; cdr3_aa: CASRGGGTGTNEKLFF; cdr3_nt: TGTGCCAGCAGGGGGGGAGGGACAGGGACAAATGAAAAACTGTTTTTT
v_call: TRBV7-2; d_call: .; j_call: TRBJ2-1; clone_size: .; cdr3_aa: CASSLVGRGSYNEQFF; cdr3_nt: TGTGCCAGCAGCTTAGTGGGCAGGGGCTCCTACAATGAGCAGTTCTTC
v_call: TRBV6-5; d_call: TRBD1; j_call: TRBJ1-2; clone_size: .; cdr3_aa: CASSYFGGQGHYGYTF; cdr3_nt: TGTGCCAGCAGTTACTTTGGTGGACAGGGGCACTATGGCTACACCTTC
v_call: TRBV5-1; d_call: TRBD1; j_call: TRBJ1-1; clone_size: .; cdr3_aa: CASSLETGGSEAFF; cdr3_nt: TGCGCCAGCAGCTTGGAAACAGGGGGCTCTGAAGCTTTCTTT
v_call: TRBV28; d_call: TRBD1; j_call: TRBJ1-1; clone_size: .; cdr3_aa: CASSLSNRGTEAFF; cdr3_nt: TGTGCCAGCAGTTTATCGAACAGGGGCACTGAAGCTTTCTTT
v_call: TRBV10-3; d_call: TRBD2; j_call: TRBJ2-1; clone_size: .; cdr3_aa: CAIRDRDYPSYNEQFF; cdr3_nt: TGTGCCATCAGGGACCGGGACTATCCTTCCTACAATGAGCAGTTCTTC
v_call: TRBV29-1; d_call: TRBD1; j_call: TRBJ1-2; clone_size: .; cdr3_aa: CSVEDRGYYGYTF; cdr3_nt: TGCAGCGTTGAGGACAGGGGATACTATGGCTACACCTTC
v_call: TRBV10-3; d_call: .; j_call: TRBJ2-7; clone_size: .; cdr3_aa: CAISDPVSGEQYF; cdr3_nt: TGTGCCATCAGTGATCCAGTCTCGGGCGAGCAGTACTTC
v_call: TRBV5-1; d_call: .; j_call: TRBJ2-7; clone_size: .; cdr3_aa: CASSLERAAYEQYF; cdr3_nt: TGCGCCAGCAGCTTGGAGAGGGCAGCCTACGAGCAGTACTTC
v_call: TRBV5-4; d_call: .; j_call: TRBJ2-7; clone_size: .; cdr3_aa: CASSYSTGVGYEQYF; cdr3_nt: TGTGCCAGCAGCTATTCTACGGGAGTAGGCTACGAGCAGTACTTC
v_call: TRBV5-6; d_call: TRBD1; j_call: TRBJ2-1; clone_size: .; cdr3_aa: CASGRDRGTIEQFF; cdr3_nt: TGTGCCAGCGGCAGGGACAGGGGTACAATTGAGCAGTTCTTC
v_call: TRBV5-6; d_call: .; j_call: TRBJ1-2; clone_size: .; cdr3_aa: CASSSLTGLGSDGYTF; cdr3_nt: TGTGCCAGCAGCAGCCTAACAGGGTTGGGTTCGGATGGCTACACCTTC
v_call: TRBV15; d_call: TRBD1; j_call: TRBJ1-1; clone_size: .; cdr3_aa: CATSVRGQGNTEAFF; cdr3_nt: TGTGCCACCAGCGTCCGGGGACAGGGAAACACTGAAGCTTTCTTT
v_call: TRBV14; d_call: TRBD2; j_call: TRBJ2-2; clone_size: .; cdr3_aa: CASSQELAGWTGELFF; cdr3_nt: TGTGCCAGCAGCCAAGAGTTAGCGGGTTGGACCGGGGAGCTGTTTTTT
v_call: TRBV19; d_call: TRBD2; j_call: TRBJ2-7; clone_size: .; cdr3_aa: CASSAPLAGAYEQYF; cdr3_nt: TGTGCCAGTAGCGCCCCTCTAGCGGGAGCCTACGAGCAGTACTTC
v_call: TRBV5-5; d_call: TRBD1; j_call: TRBJ1-6; clone_size: .; cdr3_aa: CASSGTEHNSPLHF; cdr3_nt: TGTGCCAGCAGCGGGACAGAGCATAATTCACCCCTCCACTTT
v_call: TRBV2; d_call: TRBD1; j_call: TRBJ2-5; clone_size: .; cdr3_aa: CASIWDRYQETQYF; cdr3_nt: TGTGCCAGCATTTGGGACAGGTACCAAGAGACCCAGTACTTC
v_call: TRBV5-1; d_call: TRBD1; j_call: TRBJ2-7; clone_size: .; cdr3_aa: CASSLGQGIDEQYF; cdr3_nt: TGCGCCAGCAGCTTGGGACAGGGTATCGACGAGCAGTACTTC
v_call: TRBV6-5; d_call: TRBD1; j_call: TRBJ1-2; clone_size: .; cdr3_aa: CASSPGTGAYGYTF; cdr3_nt: TGTGCCAGCAGTCCCGGGACAGGTGCCTATGGCTACACCTTC
v_call: TRBV5-1; d_call: .; j_call: TRBJ2-3; clone_size: .; cdr3_aa: CASSLRGASTDTQYF; cdr3_nt: TGCGCCAGCAGCTTGCGTGGGGCTAGCACAGATACGCAGTATTTT
v_call: TRBV6-6; d_call: .; j_call: TRBJ1-1; clone_size: medium-sized; cdr3_aa: CASTPGTKGGQAFF; cdr3_nt: TGTGCCAGCACCCCCGGGACTAAGGGCGGTCAAGCTTTCTTT
v_call: TRBV7-9; d_call: TRBD1; j_call: TRBJ1-5; clone_size: .; cdr3_aa: CASSFGQASQPQHF; cdr3_nt: TGTGCCAGCAGCTTTGGACAGGCTAGCCAGCCCCAGCATTTT